The sequence of this TCR beta chain was determined in a study of spatial heterogeneity in lung cancer. On the study more broadly: Fewer alpha-chain than beta-chain sequences were consistently detected. Study-level points and caveats: Tracking of ubiquitous and regional nonsynonymous mutations by counts of ubiquitous and regional expanded TCRs, respectively, was seen. Tumor mutation counts were tracked by expanded intratumoral alpha and beta TCR counts.

On this clonotype itself: The antigen is unknown.

TCRdb reprocessed the 5' RACE reads with MiXCR, giving one entry per CDR3 protein. Of about 12,000 distinct CDR3 sequences listed, roughly 5.2% are singletons. Sample time point: sample taken at primary tumor resection. Whole RNA was taken from tumor, nontumor lung or frozen PBMC; it was then sequenced unsorted. The CDR3 has 15 amino acids. V lost 1 base and J 6 bases, leaving 13 bases between the germline ends. The germline V gene encodes CDR1 SNHLY and CDR2 FYNNEI. This clonotype was obtained from a male donor with early-stage non-small cell lung cancer. This specimen consisted of lung tumor tissue, obtained at surgery. The chain couples TRBV2 to TRBJ2-1; a weak D match, TRBD2 (6 bases). The CDR3 bases are TGTGCCAGCAGTGAAGAGCGGGCCCCCATCAATGAGCAGTTCTTC. This codes for CASSEERAPINEQFF. Full variable domain (rest looked up from reference TRBV2 and TRBJ2-1): EPEVTQTPSHQVTQMGQEVILRCVPISNHLYFYWYRQILGQKVEFLVSFYNNEISEKSEIFDDQFSVERPDGSNFTLKIRSTKLEDSAMYFCASSEERAPINEQFFGPGTRLTVL.